Listed below are T cell receptor beta chains from one sample, sequenced in a study of T-cell reconstitution after alpha-beta-depleted transplantation in children. TCRdb re-analysed the PCR reads in MiXCR, keeping a single row per CDR3 protein. The table records hundreds of thousands of distinct CDR3 sequences, roughly 10% of them present only once. Sequences were derived from PBMCs from the stem cell graft donor, sampled from the stem cell graft. The source of these receptors is a human donor who donated a stem cell graft to a child with acute lymphoblastic leukemia. CDR3s include the opening cysteine and the closing phenylalanine or tryptophan. D genes are given only for firm matches. Size is stated for part of the rows, as once, few or many counts, or as a class when the clone is expanded.

v_call,j_call,d_call,clone_size,cdr3_nt,cdr3_aa
TRBV7-9,TRBJ1-1,TRBD1,many,TGTGCCAGCAGTTCGTTAGGGACAGGCGGCTCCGCTTTCTTT,CASSSLGTGGSAFF
TRBV3-1,TRBJ2-5,-,few,TGTGCCAGCAGCCAAGATCAACGGACTGCGATGGGGGAGGAGACCCAGTACTTC,CASSQDQRTAMGEETQYF
TRBV6-6,TRBJ1-1,TRBD1,-,TGTGCCAGCAGTTCGCACAGGGGGGGCACTGAAGCTTTCTTT,CASSSHRGGTEAFF
TRBV18,TRBJ1-5,TRBD1,many,TGTGCCAGCTCACCGGCCGACAGGGCGAGCAATCAGCCCCAGCATTTT,CASSPADRASNQPQHF
TRBV7-2,TRBJ2-1,TRBD2,few,TGTGCCAGCAGCTTAAGAGCGGGGGGGCATTATGAGCAGTTCTTC,CASSLRAGGHYEQFF
TRBV20-1,TRBJ2-7,-,-,TGCAGTTTCTGGGGCCAGACGGCCGAGCAGTACTTC,CSFWGQTAEQYF
TRBV25-1,TRBJ1-4,-,many,TGTGCCAGCAGTTACCGACTGATAGGGAAAGAAAAACTGTTTTTT,CASSYRLIGKEKLFF
TRBV29-1,TRBJ1-1,-,few,TGCAGCGTTGAATGGGCCTCGTCAGACACTGAAGCTTTCTTT,CSVEWASSDTEAFF
TRBV7-2,TRBJ1-2,TRBD1,-,TGTGCCAGCAGCTTGGAGGGACAGGGGGTTGGGGGCTACACCTTC,CASSLEGQGVGGYTF
TRBV5-1,TRBJ1-1,-,few,TGCGCCAGCAGCTTGCATAGGACAGTGAACACTGAAGCTTTCTTT,CASSLHRTVNTEAFF
TRBV29-1,TRBJ2-3,TRBD1,many,TGCAGCGTCGCGTGGGACAGGGGAGAAGCAGATACGCAGTATTTT,CSVAWDRGEADTQYF
TRBV15,TRBJ1-2,-,-,TGTGCCACTCGTCCGGGACATCGAAACTATGGCTACACCTTC,CATRPGHRNYGYTF
TRBV5-1,TRBJ2-1,-,-,TGCGCCAGCAGCCGGGAGGAGCAGGGGTTGGGTTACAATGAGCAGTTCTTC,CASSREEQGLGYNEQFF
TRBV11-2,TRBJ1-4,-,few,TGTGCCAGCACCGCAAACAGGGCAAAAGGGGAAAAACTGTTTTTT,CASTANRAKGEKLFF
TRBV5-5,TRBJ1-3,-,few,TGTGCCAGCAGCTCCACCCCAGATGACACCATATATTTT,CASSSTPDDTIYF
TRBV10-3,TRBJ2-2,-,-,TGTGCCATCAGTGATGGCAGAGTGAACACCGGGGAGCTGTTTTTT,CAISDGRVNTGELFF
TRBV29-1,TRBJ2-1,TRBD2,many,TGCAGCGCCCGGACTAGCGGGGGGAGCTCCTACAATGAGCAGTTCTTC,CSARTSGGSSYNEQFF
TRBV7-2,TRBJ1-4,-,-,TGTGCCAGCAGCCGGCGGTCAGAGGATGAAAAACTGTTTTTT,CASSRRSEDEKLFF
TRBV12-3/TRBV12-4,TRBJ2-2,-,many,TGTGCCAGCACCAAATCGACAGGCCGCGGGGAGCTGTTTTTT,CASTKSTGRGELFF
TRBV7-9,TRBJ2-7,-,many,TGTGCCAGCAGCTCCCTAGATGGCAGGTCTAGCTCCTACGAGCAGTACTTC,CASSSLDGRSSSYEQYF
TRBV12-3/TRBV12-4,TRBJ2-6,TRBD1,-,TGTGCCACAGACCGGGACAGGGGCCACTCTGGGGCCAACGTCCTGACTTTC,CATDRDRGHSGANVLTF
TRBV27,TRBJ2-5,-,many,TGTGCCAGCAGTTCCGGGGGCCACCGGACCCAGTACTTC,CASSSGGHRTQYF
TRBV7-2,TRBJ2-7,-,-,TGTGCCAGCAGCAACAACGTGAATATCCACGAGCAGTACTTC,CASSNNVNIHEQYF
TRBV20-1,TRBJ2-1,-,few,TGCAGTGCTAGTCAGGGGGGGACGAACAATGAGCAGTTCTTC,CSASQGGTNNEQFF
TRBV5-1,TRBJ2-1,-,many,TGCGCCAGCAGGGCCTGGGATGAGCAGTTCTTC,CASRAWDEQFF
TRBV5-1,TRBJ2-7,-,-,TGCGCCAGCAGGGAAGGGGTCTACGAGCAGTACTTC,CASREGVYEQYF
TRBV5-1,TRBJ1-6,-,-,TGCGCCAGCAGCTTGCGAGGGGAGAATTCACCCCTCCACTTT,CASSLRGENSPLHF
TRBV5-4,TRBJ2-1,TRBD2,-,TGTGCCAGCAGCCCAGTGGCGGCTAGCGGTGAGCAGTTCTTC,CASSPVAASGEQFF
TRBV12-3/TRBV12-4,TRBJ2-5,TRBD1,-,TGTGCCAGCAGATGGGGGACAGGGCACCAAGAGACCCAGTACTTC,CASRWGTGHQETQYF
TRBV12-3/TRBV12-4,TRBJ2-3,-,few,TGTGCCAGCAGTTTAACCGGGCGAGACACAGATACGCAGTATTTT,CASSLTGRDTDTQYF
TRBV27,TRBJ1-1,TRBD1,few,TGTGCCAGCAGTTTTGGGCAGGGGGCGTCTGAAGCTTTCTTT,CASSFGQGASEAFF
TRBV18,TRBJ1-1,-,-,TGTGCCAGCTCACATTCGCCGGAGATGAACACTGAAGCTTTCTTT,CASSHSPEMNTEAFF
TRBV20-1,TRBJ1-5,-,many,TGCAGTGCTAGTAGGTTTTTCGGAAATCAGCCCCAGCATTTT,CSASRFFGNQPQHF
TRBV11-3,TRBJ1-1,-,-,TGTGCCAGCAGCCCCGGGGGGGGAGGCTTGGTAGGAAACACTGAAGCTTTCTTT,CASSPGGGGLVGNTEAFF
TRBV5-4,TRBJ2-7,-,few,TGTGCCAGCAGGAATATTGGACAGTCCTACGAGCAGTACTTC,CASRNIGQSYEQYF
TRBV12-3/TRBV12-4,TRBJ1-5,-,-,TGTGCAAGCCGTCGGAAGGGGGGAGTCAATCAGCCCCAACATTTT,CASRRKGGVNQPQHF
TRBV28,TRBJ2-1,-,-,TGTGCCAGCAGTCTCCCCGGCAATGAGCAGTTCTTC,CASSLPGNEQFF
TRBV5-6,TRBJ1-6,-,many,TGTGCCAGCAGCTTGGGCAGGGGTGATTCACCCCTCCACTTT,CASSLGRGDSPLHF
TRBV24-1,TRBJ1-1,-,-,TGTGCCAGCCTTCCCAGCCTGTCGGAGAACACTGAAGCTTTCTTT,CASLPSLSENTEAFF
TRBV27,TRBJ1-1,-,-,TGTGCCAGCAGGCAGGGGAATCCTACTGAAGCTTTCTTT,CASRQGNPTEAFF
TRBV5-4,TRBJ2-7,-,-,TGTGCCAGCAGCCTAAGCCGCGGCCTGAGGTCCTACGAGCAGTACTTC,CASSLSRGLRSYEQYF
TRBV3-1,TRBJ2-7,-,-,TGTGCCAGCAGCCAAGATCTATGGGTCGAGCAGTACTTC,CASSQDLWVEQYF
TRBV5-1,TRBJ1-1,TRBD1,-,TGCGCCAGCAGCGAAACAGGGGGCGGATCGTCGGGGGCTTTCTTT,CASSETGGGSSGAFF
TRBV27,TRBJ2-2,-,few,TGTGCCAGCAGTCCTTTACCCGGGGTGGAGACCGGGGAGCTGTTTTTT,CASSPLPGVETGELFF
TRBV10-2,TRBJ1-1,TRBD1,-,TGCGCCAGCGTCGACAGGGGTAGGACTGAAGCTTTCTTT,CASVDRGRTEAFF
TRBV18,TRBJ2-7,-,-,TGTGCCAGCTCACCCCCCGGGGTTTTGGACGAGCAGTACTTC,CASSPPGVLDEQYF
TRBV9,TRBJ2-2,-,many,TGTGCCAGCAGCGAAATAGGCCGGTTGAACACCGGGGAGCTGTTTTTT,CASSEIGRLNTGELFF
TRBV5-1,TRBJ1-2,TRBD1,many,TGCGCCAGCAGCTTAGGGACAGCCTATGGCTACACCTTC,CASSLGTAYGYTF
TRBV5-1,TRBJ1-2,-,-,TGCGCCAGCAGCTTGGGACAGGCGAGTTTTAGTAACTATGGCTACACCTTC,CASSLGQASFSNYGYTF
TRBV5-5,TRBJ1-4,-,-,TGTGCCAGCAGCCCCGCGGACTTTAATGAAAAACTGTTTTTT,CASSPADFNEKLFF
TRBV2,TRBJ2-4,-,few,TGTGCCAGCAATGACGACAGGGCCAAAAACATTCAGTACTTC,CASNDDRAKNIQYF
TRBV20-1,TRBJ2-1,-,medium-sized,TGCAGTGCTGGAACCGGGACAACCGACTACAATGAGCAGTTCTTC,CSAGTGTTDYNEQFF
TRBV2,TRBJ1-5,-,-,TGTGCCAGCACACGGAACGAACCTTATAGCAATCAGCCCCAGCATTTT,CASTRNEPYSNQPQHF